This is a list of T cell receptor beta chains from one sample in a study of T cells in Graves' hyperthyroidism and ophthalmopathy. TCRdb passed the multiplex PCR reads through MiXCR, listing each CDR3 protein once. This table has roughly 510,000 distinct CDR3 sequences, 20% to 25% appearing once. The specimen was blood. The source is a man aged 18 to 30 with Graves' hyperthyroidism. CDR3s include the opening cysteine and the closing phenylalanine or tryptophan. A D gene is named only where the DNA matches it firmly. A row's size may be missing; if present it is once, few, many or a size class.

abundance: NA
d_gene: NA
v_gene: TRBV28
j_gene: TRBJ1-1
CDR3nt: TGTGCCATCCTAGGTCTGAACACTGAAGCTTTCTTT
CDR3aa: CAILGLNTEAFF

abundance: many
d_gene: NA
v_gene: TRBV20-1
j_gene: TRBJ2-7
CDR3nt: TGCAGTGCTAGAGCGGAGGGGGCGGTATACGAGCAGTACTTC
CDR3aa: CSARAEGAVYEQYF

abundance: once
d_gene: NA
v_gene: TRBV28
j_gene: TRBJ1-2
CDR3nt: TGTGCCAGCAGGTGGCAGGGCGGTAACTATGGCTACACCTTC
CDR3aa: CASRWQGGNYGYTF

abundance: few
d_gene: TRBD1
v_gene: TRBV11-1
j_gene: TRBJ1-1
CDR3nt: TGTGCCAGCAGCGGACAACGACCCGGGACAGGGACTGAAGCTTTCTTT
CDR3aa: CASSGQRPGTGTEAFF

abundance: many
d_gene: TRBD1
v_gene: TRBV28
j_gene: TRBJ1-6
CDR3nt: TGTGCCAGCAGTTTTGTGAGGGGGCAGGATAATTCACCCCTCCACTTT
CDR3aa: CASSFVRGQDNSPLHF

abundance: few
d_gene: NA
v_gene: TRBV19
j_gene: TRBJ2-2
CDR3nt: TGTGCCAGTACGGACAGATATACCGGGGAGCTGTTTTTT
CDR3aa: CASTDRYTGELFF

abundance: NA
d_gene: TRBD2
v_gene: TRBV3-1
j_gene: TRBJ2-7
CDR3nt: TGTGCCAGCAGCCAAGATCCTAGCGGGGGATTTGAGGAAGAGCAGTACTTC
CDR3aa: CASSQDPSGGFEEEQYF

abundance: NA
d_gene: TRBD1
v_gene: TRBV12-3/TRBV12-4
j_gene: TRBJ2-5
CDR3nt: TGTGCCAGCAGTTCACCCTTGGGACAGGGGGAGACCCAGTACTTC
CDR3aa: CASSSPLGQGETQYF

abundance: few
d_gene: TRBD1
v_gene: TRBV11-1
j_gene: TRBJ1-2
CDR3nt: TGTGCCAGCAGCTTAGGGGGGACAGTGACCTACTATGGCTACACCTTC
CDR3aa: CASSLGGTVTYYGYTF

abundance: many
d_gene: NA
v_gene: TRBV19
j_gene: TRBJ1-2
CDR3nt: TGTGCCAGTACCATCGGTCCCAGGGAGGAGTATGGCTACACCTTC
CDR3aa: CASTIGPREEYGYTF

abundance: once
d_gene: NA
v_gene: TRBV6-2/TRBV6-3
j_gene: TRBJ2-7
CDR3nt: TGTGCCAGCAGTTACTCGTTCCGGGGTCCAGTCGAGCAGTACTTC
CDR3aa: CASSYSFRGPVEQYF

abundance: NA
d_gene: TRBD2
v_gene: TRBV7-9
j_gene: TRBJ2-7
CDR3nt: TGTGCCAGCAGCTTAGTGACTAGCGGATACGAGCAGTACTTC
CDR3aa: CASSLVTSGYEQYF

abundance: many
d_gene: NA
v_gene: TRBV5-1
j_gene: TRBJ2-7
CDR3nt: TGCGCCAGCAGCCGGGACCCCGGACCGGGGAGGGAGCAGTACTTC
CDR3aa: CASSRDPGPGREQYF

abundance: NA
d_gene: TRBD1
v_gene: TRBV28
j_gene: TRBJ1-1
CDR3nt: TGTGCCAGCAGGTTACAGGGGGCCCCTGAAGCTTTCTTT
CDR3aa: CASRLQGAPEAFF

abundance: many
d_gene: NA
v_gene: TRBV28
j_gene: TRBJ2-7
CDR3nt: TGTGCCAGCAGTTATACACAGGGCTTCTACGAGCAGTACTTC
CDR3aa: CASSYTQGFYEQYF

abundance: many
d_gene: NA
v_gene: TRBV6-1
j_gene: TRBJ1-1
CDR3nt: TGTGCCAGCCTTGGACGGATTGAAGCTTTCTTT
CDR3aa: CASLGRIEAFF

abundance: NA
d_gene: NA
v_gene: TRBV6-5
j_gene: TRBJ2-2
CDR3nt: TGTGCCAGCAGTTACTCCTGGTCTGGGGAGCTGTTTTTT
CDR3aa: CASSYSWSGELFF

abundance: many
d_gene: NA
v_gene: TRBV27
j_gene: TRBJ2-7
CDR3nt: TGTGCCAGCAGTTCCTCGGGGCTAGGGGGGCAGTACTTC
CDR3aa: CASSSSGLGGQYF

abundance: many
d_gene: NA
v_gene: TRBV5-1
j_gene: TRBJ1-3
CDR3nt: TGCGCCAGCAGCTTGGAGGGGGTGCGCTCTGGAAACACCATATATTTT
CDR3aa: CASSLEGVRSGNTIYF

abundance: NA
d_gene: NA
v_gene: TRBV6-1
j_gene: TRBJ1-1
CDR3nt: TGTGCCAGCAGGGACGGGGGCAAGACTGAAGCTTTCTTT
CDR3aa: CASRDGGKTEAFF

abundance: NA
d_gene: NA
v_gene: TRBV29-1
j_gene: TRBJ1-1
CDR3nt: TGCAGCGGCTCTCTCGTGACTGAAGCTTTCTTT
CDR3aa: CSGSLVTEAFF

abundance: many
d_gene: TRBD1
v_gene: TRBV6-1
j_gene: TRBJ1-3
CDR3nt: TGTGCCAGCAGTGCCTACAGGGGTGGAAACACCATATATTTT
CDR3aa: CASSAYRGGNTIYF

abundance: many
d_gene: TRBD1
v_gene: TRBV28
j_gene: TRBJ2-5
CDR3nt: TGTGCCAGCAGCAACACCGGACAGGGGAGGGAGACCCAGTACTTC
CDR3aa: CASSNTGQGRETQYF

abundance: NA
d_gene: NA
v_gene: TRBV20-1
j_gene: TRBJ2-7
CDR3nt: TGCAGTGCTACGGGAGTAGGAGAGCAGTACTTC
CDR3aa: CSATGVGEQYF

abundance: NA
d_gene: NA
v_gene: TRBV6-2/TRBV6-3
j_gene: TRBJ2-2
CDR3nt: TGTGCCAGCAGCCCCACAGGTCACCGGGAGCTGTTTTTT
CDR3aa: CASSPTGHRELFF

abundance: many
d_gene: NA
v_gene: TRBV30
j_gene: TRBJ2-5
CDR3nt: TGTGCCTGGAACTCGAAGGAGACCCAGTACTTC
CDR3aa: CAWNSKETQYF

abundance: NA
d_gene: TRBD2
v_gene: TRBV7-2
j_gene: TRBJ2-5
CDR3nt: TGTGCCAGCAGCTTACGGCTAGCGGGGGGATCCTCCGAGACCCAGTACTTC
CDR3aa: CASSLRLAGGSSETQYF

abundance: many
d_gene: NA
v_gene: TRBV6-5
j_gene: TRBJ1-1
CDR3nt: TGTGCCAGCAGTTCTACCGGGCCGGGCGGGACTGAAGCTTTCTTT
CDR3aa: CASSSTGPGGTEAFF

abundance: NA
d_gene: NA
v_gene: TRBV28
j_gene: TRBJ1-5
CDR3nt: TGTGCCAGCAGTTTTCGGAAGCCCCAGCATTTT
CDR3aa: CASSFRKPQHF

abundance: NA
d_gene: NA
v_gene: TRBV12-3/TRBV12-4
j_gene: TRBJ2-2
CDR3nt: TGTGCCAGCAGTCCCCCGCTGTTTACCGGGGAGCTGTTTTTT
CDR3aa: CASSPPLFTGELFF

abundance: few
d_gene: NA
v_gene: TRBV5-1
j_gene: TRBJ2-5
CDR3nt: TGCGCCAGCAATGGCGAAGTCCAAGAGACCCAGTACTTC
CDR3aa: CASNGEVQETQYF

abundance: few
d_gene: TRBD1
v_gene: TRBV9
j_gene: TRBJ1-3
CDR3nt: TGTGCCAGCAGCGTAACAGGGGCATCGGGAAACACCATATATTTT
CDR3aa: CASSVTGASGNTIYF

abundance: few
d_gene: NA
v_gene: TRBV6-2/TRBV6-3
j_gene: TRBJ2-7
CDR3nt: TGTGCCAGCAGTTACTCACTGTACGAGCAGTACTTC
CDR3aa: CASSYSLYEQYF

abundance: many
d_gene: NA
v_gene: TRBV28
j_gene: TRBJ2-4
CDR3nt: TGTGCCAGCAGTTTAGGAGCGTCGGGGACTAAAAACATTCAGTACTTC
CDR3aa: CASSLGASGTKNIQYF

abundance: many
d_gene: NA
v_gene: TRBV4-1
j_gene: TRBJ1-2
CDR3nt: TGCGCCAGCAGAAGTCCTCGGGGCATTTATGGCTACACCTTC
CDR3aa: CASRSPRGIYGYTF

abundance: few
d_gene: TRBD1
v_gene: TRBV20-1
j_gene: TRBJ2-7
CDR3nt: TGCAGTGCTAGTTCGGCAGGGGGAGAGCAGTACTTC
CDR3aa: CSASSAGGEQYF

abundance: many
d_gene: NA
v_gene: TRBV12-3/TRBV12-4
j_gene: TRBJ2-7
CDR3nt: TGTGCCAGCAGTTTAGGACGACAGTTCCACGAGCAGTACTTC
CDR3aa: CASSLGRQFHEQYF

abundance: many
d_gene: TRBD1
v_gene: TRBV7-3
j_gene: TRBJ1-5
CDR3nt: TGTGCCAGCAGCTTCCCGGGACAGACTTCAAATAGCAATCAGCCCCAGCATTTT
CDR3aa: CASSFPGQTSNSNQPQHF

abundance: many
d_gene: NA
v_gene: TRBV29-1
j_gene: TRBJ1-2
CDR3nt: TGCAGCGTTAAGCGGAGCTATGGCTACACCTTC
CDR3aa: CSVKRSYGYTF

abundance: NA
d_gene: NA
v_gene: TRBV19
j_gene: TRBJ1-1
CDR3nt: TGTGCCAGTAGTATAGATAGGACAGAGTGGATCGGTGGGGACTCTGAAGCTTTCTTT
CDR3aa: CASSIDRTEWIGGDSEAFF

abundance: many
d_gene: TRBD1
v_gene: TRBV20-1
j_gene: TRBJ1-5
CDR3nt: TGCAGTGTCGTTAGGGGGACAGGGAATTTGAAGGGCAATCAGCCCCAGCATTTT
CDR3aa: CSVVRGTGNLKGNQPQHF

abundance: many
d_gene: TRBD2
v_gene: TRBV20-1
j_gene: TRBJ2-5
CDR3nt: TGCAGTGCCCACGAGATCGCGGGGGGTCCAGGAGCCCAGTACTTC
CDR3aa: CSAHEIAGGPGAQYF

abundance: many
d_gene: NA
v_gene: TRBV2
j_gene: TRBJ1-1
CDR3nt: TGTGCCAGCAGTGAAGAGGGTACGGGTGGAGCTTTCTTT
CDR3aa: CASSEEGTGGAFF

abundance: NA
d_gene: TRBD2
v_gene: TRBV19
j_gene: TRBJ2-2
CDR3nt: TGTGCCAGTAGTATCCTGCGGAGCGGGGGTAACACCGGGGAGCTGTTTTTT
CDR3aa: CASSILRSGGNTGELFF

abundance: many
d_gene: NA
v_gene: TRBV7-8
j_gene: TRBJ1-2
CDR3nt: TGTGCCAGCAGCCTTGGATCACAGGGCGGCTATGGCTACACCTTC
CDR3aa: CASSLGSQGGYGYTF

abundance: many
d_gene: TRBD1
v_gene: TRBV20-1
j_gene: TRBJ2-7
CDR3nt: TGCAGTGCTAGAGATGAACAGGGGTTGGGGTACAACGACTACGAGCAGTACTTC
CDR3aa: CSARDEQGLGYNDYEQYF

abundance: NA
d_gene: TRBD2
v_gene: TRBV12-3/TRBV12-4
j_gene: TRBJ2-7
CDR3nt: TGTGCCAGCAGTCGGGACTACTTGGGGGAGCAGTACTTC
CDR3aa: CASSRDYLGEQYF

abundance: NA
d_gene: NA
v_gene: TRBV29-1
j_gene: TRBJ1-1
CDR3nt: TGCAGCGTTGGAGACGAGTGGATGAACACTGAAGCTTTCTTT
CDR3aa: CSVGDEWMNTEAFF

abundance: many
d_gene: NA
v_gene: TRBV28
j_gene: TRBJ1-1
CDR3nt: TGTGCCAGCAGCTACGGCCCCCTCGCCCCAAAAGCTTTCTTT
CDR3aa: CASSYGPLAPKAFF

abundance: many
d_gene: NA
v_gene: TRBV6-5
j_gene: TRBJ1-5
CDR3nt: TGTGCCAGCAGTTCACCTTATGAGGGGGGACAGCATTTT
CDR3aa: CASSSPYEGGQHF